The clone carrying this T cell receptor beta chain was recorded a few times. The target antigen is unknown. The CDR3 is made up of 14 amino acids. Germline CDR1 reads LNHDA; CDR2 reads SQIVND (reference sequence). Trimming pared 3 bases from V and 5 bases from J, leaving 13 bases between. This specimen comes from a study of T cell responses to AZD1222 COVID-19 vaccine. Study-level points and caveats: The sample set comprised mostly white British donors with more females, and clonal diversity was possibly underestimated.

Using immunoSEQ multiplex PCR, the repertoire was profiled, and TCRdb retains in-frame clones only, with some absent. This sample has about 110,000 clones; over 80% occur once, and the top ten carry 8% to 9.5%. Second-dose schedules of about 4 or about 12 weeks were combined. This chain connects TRBV19 to TRBJ2-5; possible D gene TRBD2, 6 bases. Here the sequenced sample was peripheral blood, taken 28 days after the second AZD1222 dose. The clonotype comes from an adult who received the AZD1222 COVID-19 vaccine. CDR3 protein: CASSIGEAQETQYF. As DNA, the CDR3 is TGTGCCAGTAGTATCGGGGAGGCCCAGGAGACCCAGTACTTC. The full variable domain, rest sourced from reference TRBV19 and TRBJ2-5, is DGGITQSPKYLFRKEGQNVTLSCEQNLNHDAMYWYRQDPGQGLRLIYYSQIVNDFQKGDIAEGYSVSREKKESFPLTVTSAQKNPTAFYLCASSIGEAQETQYFGPGTRLLVL.